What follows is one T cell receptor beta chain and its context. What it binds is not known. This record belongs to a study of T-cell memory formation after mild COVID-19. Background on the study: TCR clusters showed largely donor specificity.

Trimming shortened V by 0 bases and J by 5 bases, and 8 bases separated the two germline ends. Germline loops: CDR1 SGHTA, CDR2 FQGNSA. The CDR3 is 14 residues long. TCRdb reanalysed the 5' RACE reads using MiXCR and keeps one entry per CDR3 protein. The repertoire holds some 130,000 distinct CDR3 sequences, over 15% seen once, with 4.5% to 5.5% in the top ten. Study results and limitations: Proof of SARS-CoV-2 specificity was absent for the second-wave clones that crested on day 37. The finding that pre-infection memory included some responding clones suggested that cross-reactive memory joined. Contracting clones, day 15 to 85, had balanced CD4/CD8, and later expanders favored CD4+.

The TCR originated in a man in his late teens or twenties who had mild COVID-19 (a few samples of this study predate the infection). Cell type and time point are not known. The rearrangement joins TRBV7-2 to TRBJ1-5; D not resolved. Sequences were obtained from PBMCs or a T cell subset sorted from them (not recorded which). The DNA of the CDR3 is TGTGCCAGCAGCTTAGCACCCGATTATCAGCCCCAGCATTTT. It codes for CASSLAPDYQPQHF. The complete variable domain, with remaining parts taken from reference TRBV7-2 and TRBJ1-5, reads GAGVSQSPSNKVTEKGKDVELRCDPISGHTALYWYRQSLGQGLEFLIYFQGNSAPDKSGLPSDRFSAERTGGSVSTLTIQRTQQEDSAVYLCASSLAPDYQPQHFGDGTRLSIL.